This T cell receptor (beta chain) came from a study of T cell repertoires in cytomegalovirus infection. Looking at the study overall: Indicated by public TCR beta signatures were CMV infection and matching HLA type.

MiXCR, applied by TCRdb to the reads, yields one record per CDR3 protein. The profile shows 150,000 to 180,000 distinct CDR3 sequences, 23% of them singletons. CDR1 and CDR2 from the germline V gene are LGHDT and YNNKEL (reference sequence). Between the trimmed V and J ends, which lost 1 base and 2 bases, there was a span of 8 bases. This CDR3 is 15 amino acids long. Sequencing input: PBMCs. This rearrangement joins TRBV3-1 to TRBJ2-2, with D maybe TRBD2 (6 bases). This TCR was recovered from a human donor in good health (CMV status not recorded). Some clones in this sample may be carry-over from other donors' samples. The DNA of the CDR3 is TGTGCCAGCAGCCAAGTGCGGGGAAACACCGGGGAGCTGTTTTTT. Its protein is CASSQVRGNTGELFF.